Each of the 10 T cell receptor beta chains below was sequenced from the same sample in a study of cytomegalovirus exposure and HLA in healthy donors. The protocol was immunoSEQ multiplex PCR, while the TCRdb copy is restricted to in-frame clones and leaves out a portion. The sample lists roughly 80,000 clones, roughly 91% occurring once. The specimen sequenced was PBMCs. The receptors were sampled from a man aged 30 to 39 in good health and CMV-seronegative.

The chain recombines TRBV5-5 with TRBJ2-7, with 9 bases aligning to TRBD1. Trimming took 3 bases from V and 5 from J; bases not matched to a gene: 9. CDR1 and CDR2 (germline): SGHKS, YYEKEE (reference sequence). The CDR3 totals 15 residues. As DNA, the CDR3 is TGTGCCAGCAGCTCAGGGACAGGGAGTCTCGACGAGCAGTACTTC. This codes for CASSSGTGSLDEQYF. Full variable domain (remainder filled in from reference TRBV5-5 and TRBJ2-7): DAGVTQSPTHLIKTRGQQVTLRCSPISGHKSVSWYQQVLGQGPQFIFQYYEKEERGRGNFPDRFSARQFPNYSSELNVNALLLGDSALYLCASSSGTGSLDEQYFGPGTRLTVT.

This CDR3 reads CASSQAFSGDFYEQYF. The CDR3 DNA sequence: TGCGCCAGCAGCCAAGCATTTTCCGGGGACTTCTACGAGCAGTACTTC. The chain carries TRBV4-1 and TRBJ2-7; possibly TRBD2 for D (6 bases). V was clipped by 1 base and J by 3 bases, with 16 bases between them. This CDR3 is built from 16 residues. Germline CDR1 MGHRA, CDR2 YSYEKL.

The chain is built from TRBV2 and TRBJ1-3; D might be TRBD1 (6 bases). The CDR3 has 14 residues. CDR1 SNHLY and CDR2 FYNNEI come from the germline V gene. With 6 bases removed from V and 0 bases from J, the gap between germline ends came to 9 bases. The DNA of the CDR3 is TGTGCCAGCAGCGACAGGTTCTCTGGAAACACCATATATTTT. Translating it yields CASSDRFSGNTIYF.

The J gene is TRBJ1-4, the V gene TRBV28; D perhaps matches TRBD1 (6 bases). V was pared by 7 bases and J by 8 bases, with 20 bases between. The CDR3 has 15 amino acids. Germline loops: CDR1 MDHEN, CDR2 SYDVKM. The CDR3 spells CASTLGGGSGEKLFF. In DNA, the CDR3 is TGTGCCAGCACCCTGGGGGGGGGCTCAGGAGAAAAACTGTTTTTT.

The chain joins TRBV5-1 to TRBJ2-2, with D possibly TRBD2 on 5 matching bases. The CDR3 runs 15 residues. Trimming cost V 0 bases and J 6 bases, with 12 bases left between them. Per the germline V gene, CDR1 is SGHRS and CDR2 is YFSETQ. DNA of the CDR3: TGCGCCAGCAGCTTGGCGGGTAGCGTCCCCGGGGAGCTGTTTTTT. Translated, it gives CASSLAGSVPGELFF.

This sequence joins TRBV5-1 and TRBJ2-1; possible D gene TRBD1, 6 bases. The CDR3 has 13 amino acids. V lost 7 bases to trimming and J lost 5 bases, with 13 bases between them. In germline, CDR1 is SGHRS, CDR2 YFSETQ. This CDR3 reads CASELTGNNEQFF. The DNA of the CDR3 is TGCGCCAGCGAGTTAACAGGGAACAATGAGCAGTTCTTC.

The gene calls are TRBV5-1 and TRBJ2-3; TRBD1 matches at 8 bases. Trimming at V came to 4 bases and at J to 0 bases, leaving 1 base not matched to a gene. The CDR3 is 14 residues long. Germline V gives CDR1 SGHRS, CDR2 YFSETQ. The CDR3 DNA is TGCGCCAGCAGCCAGGGGGCTAGCACAGATACGCAGTATTTT. It translates to CASSQGASTDTQYF. Combining the CDR3 with reference TRBV5-1 and TRBJ2-3 gives the whole variable domain KAGVTQTPRYLIKTRGQQVTLSCSPISGHRSVSWYQQTPGQGLQFLFEYFSETQRNKGNFPGRFSGRQFSNSRSEMNVSTLELGDSALYLCASSQGASTDTQYFGPGTRLTVL.

This clone came up once. This rearrangement joins TRBV13 to TRBJ2-7; 7 bases match TRBD1. CDR3 length: 16 residues. With V trimmed by 5 bases and J by 1 base, 11 bases remained unmatched. Germline V lookup: CDR1 PRHDT, CDR2 FYEKMQ (reference sequence). DNA for the CDR3: TGTGCCAGCAGCCTATCGACAGGGTCCGCTTCCTACGAGCAGTACTTC. It specifies CASSLSTGSASYEQYF.

The CDR3 here is CASSTTPGLQETQYF. The CDR3 nucleotides are TGTGCCAGCAGCACTACACCGGGACTCCAAGAGACCCAGTACTTC. This chain uses TRBV5-4 with TRBJ2-5; the D gene is possibly TRBD2 (6 bases). Between the trimmed V and J ends, which lost 4 bases and 1 base, there was a span of 14 bases. The CDR3 contains 15 residues. Germline CDR1 SGHNT, CDR2 YYREEE (reference sequence).

The V and J genes are TRBV5-4 and TRBJ2-2, with TRBD1 identical over 10 bases. CDR3 length: 17 amino acids. J gave up 6 bases and V 4 bases, and 12 bases lay outside the gene matches. Germline CDR1 reads SGHNT; CDR2 reads YYREEE (reference sequence). CDR3 sequence reads: CASSPHPGQGRSGELFF. CDR3 nucleotides: TGTGCCAGCAGCCCCCACCCGGGACAGGGGAGGTCCGGGGAGCTGTTTTTT. The full variable domain, rest sourced from reference TRBV5-4 and TRBJ2-2, is ETGVTQSPTHLIKTRGQQVTLRCSSQSGHNTVSWYQQALGQGPQFIFQYYREEENGRGNFPPRFSGLQFPNYSSELNVNALELDDSALYLCASSPHPGQGRSGELFFGEGSRLTVL.